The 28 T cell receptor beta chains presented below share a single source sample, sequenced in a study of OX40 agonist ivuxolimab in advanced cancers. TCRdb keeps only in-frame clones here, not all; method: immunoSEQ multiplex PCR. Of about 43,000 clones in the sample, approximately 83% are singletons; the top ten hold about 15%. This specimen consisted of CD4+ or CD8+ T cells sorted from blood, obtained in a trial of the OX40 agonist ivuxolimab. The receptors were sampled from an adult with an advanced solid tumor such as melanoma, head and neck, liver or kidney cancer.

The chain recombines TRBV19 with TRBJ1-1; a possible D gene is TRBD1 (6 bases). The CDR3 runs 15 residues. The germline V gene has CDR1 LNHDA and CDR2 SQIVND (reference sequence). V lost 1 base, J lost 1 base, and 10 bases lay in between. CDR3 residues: CASSIGQGTNTEAFF. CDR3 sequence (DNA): TGTGCCAGTAGTATAGGTCAGGGGACGAACACTGAAGCTTTCTTT.

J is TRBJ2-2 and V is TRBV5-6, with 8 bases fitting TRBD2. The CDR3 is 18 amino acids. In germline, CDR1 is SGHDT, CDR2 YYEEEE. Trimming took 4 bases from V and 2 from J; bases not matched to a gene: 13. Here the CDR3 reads CASSQGMSGGPNTGELFF. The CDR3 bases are TGTGCCAGCAGCCAAGGAATGTCGGGAGGGCCAAACACCGGGGAGCTGTTTTTT.

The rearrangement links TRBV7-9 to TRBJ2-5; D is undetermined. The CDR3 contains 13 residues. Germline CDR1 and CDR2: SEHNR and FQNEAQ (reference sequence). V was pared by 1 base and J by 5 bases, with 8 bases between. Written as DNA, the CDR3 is TGTGCCAGCAGCTTAGATGTGGGGGAGACCCAGTACTTC. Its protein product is CASSLDVGETQYF.

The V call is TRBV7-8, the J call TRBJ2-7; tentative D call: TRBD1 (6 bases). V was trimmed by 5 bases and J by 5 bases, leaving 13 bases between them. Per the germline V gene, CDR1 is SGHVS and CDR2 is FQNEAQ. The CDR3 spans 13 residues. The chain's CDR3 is CASSRDRYHEQYV. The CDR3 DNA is TGTGCCAGCAGCCGAGACAGGTACCACGAGCAGTACGTC.

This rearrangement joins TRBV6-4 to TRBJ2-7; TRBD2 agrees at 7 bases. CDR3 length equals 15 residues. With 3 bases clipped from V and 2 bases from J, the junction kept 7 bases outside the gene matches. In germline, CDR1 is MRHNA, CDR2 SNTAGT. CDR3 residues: CASSEEGGATYEQYF. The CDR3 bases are TGTGCCAGCAGTGAGGAGGGAGGGGCAACCTACGAGCAGTACTTC.

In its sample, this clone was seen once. DNA for the CDR3: TGTGCCAGCAGTTTACCCCGAGCCGACAATGAGCAGTTCTTC. Translated, it gives CASSLPRADNEQFF. The J gene is TRBJ2-1, the V gene TRBV28; D uncertain. V was cut by 2 bases and J by 5 bases, with 10 bases left in between. Germline CDR1 reads MDHEN; CDR2 reads SYDVKM. This CDR3 region has 14 residues.

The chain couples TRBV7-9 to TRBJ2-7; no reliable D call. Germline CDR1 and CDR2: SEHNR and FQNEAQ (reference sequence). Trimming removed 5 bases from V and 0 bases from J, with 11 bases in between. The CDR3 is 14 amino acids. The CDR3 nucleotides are TGTGCCAGCAGCCCTAGGGAAAGCTCCTACGAGCAGTACTTC. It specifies CASSPRESSYEQYF.

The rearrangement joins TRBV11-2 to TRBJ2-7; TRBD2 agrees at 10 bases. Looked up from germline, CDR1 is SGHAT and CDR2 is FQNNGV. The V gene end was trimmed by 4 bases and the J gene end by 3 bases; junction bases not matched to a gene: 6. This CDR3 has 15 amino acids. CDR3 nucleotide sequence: TGTGCCAGCAGCTCCGGACTAGCGGCCCTCTACGAGCAGTACTTC. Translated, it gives CASSSGLAALYEQYF.

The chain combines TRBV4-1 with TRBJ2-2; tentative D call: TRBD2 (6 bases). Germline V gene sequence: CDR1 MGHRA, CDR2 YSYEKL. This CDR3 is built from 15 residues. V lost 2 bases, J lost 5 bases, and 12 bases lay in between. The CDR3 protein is CASSQIRAGTGELFF. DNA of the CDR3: TGCGCCAGCAGCCAAATCAGGGCGGGAACCGGGGAGCTGTTTTTT.

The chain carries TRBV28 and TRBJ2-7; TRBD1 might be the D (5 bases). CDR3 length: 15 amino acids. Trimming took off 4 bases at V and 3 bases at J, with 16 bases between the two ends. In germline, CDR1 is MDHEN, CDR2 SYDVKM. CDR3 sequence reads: CASSSRAGLLYEQYF. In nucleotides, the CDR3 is TGTGCCAGCAGTTCCCGGGCAGGGCTACTCTACGAGCAGTACTTC.

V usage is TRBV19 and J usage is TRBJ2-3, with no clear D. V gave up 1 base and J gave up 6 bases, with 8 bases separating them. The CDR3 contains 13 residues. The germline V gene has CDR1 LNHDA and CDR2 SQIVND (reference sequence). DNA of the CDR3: TGTGCCAGTAGTATAGCGGGTCGGGATACGCAGTATTTT. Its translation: CASSIAGRDTQYF.

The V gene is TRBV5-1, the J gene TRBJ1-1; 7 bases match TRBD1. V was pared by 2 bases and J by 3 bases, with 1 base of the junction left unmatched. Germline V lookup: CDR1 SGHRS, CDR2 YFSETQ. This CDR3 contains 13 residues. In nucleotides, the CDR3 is TGCGCCAGCAGCTTTCAGGGGGACACTGAAGCTTTCTTT. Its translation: CASSFQGDTEAFF.

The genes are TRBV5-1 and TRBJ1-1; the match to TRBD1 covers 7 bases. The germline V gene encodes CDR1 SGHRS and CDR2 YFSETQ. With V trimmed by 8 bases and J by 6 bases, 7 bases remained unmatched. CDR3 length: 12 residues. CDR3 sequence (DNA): TGCGCCAGTAGGGGGCTCAGCGCTGAAGCTTTCTTT. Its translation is CASRGLSAEAFF.

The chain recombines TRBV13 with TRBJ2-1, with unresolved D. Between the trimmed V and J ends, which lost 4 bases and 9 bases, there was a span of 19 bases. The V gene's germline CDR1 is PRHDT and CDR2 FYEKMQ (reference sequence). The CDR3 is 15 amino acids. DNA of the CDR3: TGTGCCAGCAGCTACGGCCTGGGCAGTTACGTTGAGCAGTTCTTC. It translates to CASSYGLGSYVEQFF.

CDR3 in amino acids: CAKGSSGANVLTF. CDR3 DNA sequence: TGTGCCAAAGGAAGCTCTGGGGCCAACGTCCTGACTTTC. The V gene is TRBV7-9, the J gene TRBJ2-6, with D uncertain. Trimming removed 10 bases from V and 0 bases from J, with 7 bases in between. CDR3 length: 13 residues. Germline V gene lookup returns CDR1 SEHNR and CDR2 FQNEAQ (reference sequence).

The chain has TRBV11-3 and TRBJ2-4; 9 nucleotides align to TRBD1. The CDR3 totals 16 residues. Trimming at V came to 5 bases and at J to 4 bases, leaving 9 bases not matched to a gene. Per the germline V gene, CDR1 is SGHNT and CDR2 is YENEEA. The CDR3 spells CASSPRTGAEKNIQYF. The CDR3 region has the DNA TGTGCCAGCAGCCCTCGGACAGGGGCCGAGAAAAACATTCAGTACTTC.

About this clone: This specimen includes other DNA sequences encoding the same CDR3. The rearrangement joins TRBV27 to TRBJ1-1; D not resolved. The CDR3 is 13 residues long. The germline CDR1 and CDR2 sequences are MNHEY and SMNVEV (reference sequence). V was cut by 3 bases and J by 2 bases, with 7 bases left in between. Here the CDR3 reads CASSFYTNTEAFF. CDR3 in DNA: TGTGCCAGCAGTTTCTATACTAACACTGAAGCTTTCTTT.

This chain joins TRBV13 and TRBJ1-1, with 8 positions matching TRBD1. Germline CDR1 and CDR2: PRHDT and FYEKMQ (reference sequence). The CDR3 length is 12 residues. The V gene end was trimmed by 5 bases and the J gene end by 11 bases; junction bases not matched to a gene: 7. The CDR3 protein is CASSITTGEAFF. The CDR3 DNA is TGTGCCAGCAGCATAACGACAGGGGAGGCTTTCTTT. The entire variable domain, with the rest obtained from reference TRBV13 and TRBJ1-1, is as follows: AAGVIQSPRHLIKEKRETATLKCYPIPRHDTVYWYQQGPGQDPQFLISFYEKMQSDKGSIPDRFSAQQFSDYHSELNMSSLELGDSALYFCASSITTGEAFFGQGTRLTVV.

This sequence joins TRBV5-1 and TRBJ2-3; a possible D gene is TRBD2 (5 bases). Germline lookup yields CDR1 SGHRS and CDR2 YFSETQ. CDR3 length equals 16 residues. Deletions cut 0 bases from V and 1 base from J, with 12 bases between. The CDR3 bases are TGCGCCAGCAGCTTGGAACTAGGCCCCGGCACAGATACGCAGTATTTT. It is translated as CASSLELGPGTDTQYF.

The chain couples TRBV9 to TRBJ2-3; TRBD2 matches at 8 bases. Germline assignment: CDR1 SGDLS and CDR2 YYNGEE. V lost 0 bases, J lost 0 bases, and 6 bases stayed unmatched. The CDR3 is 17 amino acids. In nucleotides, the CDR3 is TGTGCCAGCAGCGTAGAGGTAGCGGGGACTAGCACAGATACGCAGTATTTT. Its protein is CASSVEVAGTSTDTQYF.

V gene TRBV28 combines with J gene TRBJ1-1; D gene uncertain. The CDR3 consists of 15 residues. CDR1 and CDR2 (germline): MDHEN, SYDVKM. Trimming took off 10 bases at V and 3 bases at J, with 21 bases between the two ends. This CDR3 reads CATYTAVVMDTEAFF. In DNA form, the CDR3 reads TGTGCCACCTACACGGCAGTGGTGATGGACACTGAAGCTTTCTTT.

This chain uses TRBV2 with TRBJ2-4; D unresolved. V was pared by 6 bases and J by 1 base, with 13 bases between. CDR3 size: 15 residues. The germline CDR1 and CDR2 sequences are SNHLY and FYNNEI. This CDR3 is CASSPPLFAKNIQYF. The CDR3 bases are TGTGCCAGCAGCCCCCCGTTGTTTGCCAAAAACATTCAGTACTTC.

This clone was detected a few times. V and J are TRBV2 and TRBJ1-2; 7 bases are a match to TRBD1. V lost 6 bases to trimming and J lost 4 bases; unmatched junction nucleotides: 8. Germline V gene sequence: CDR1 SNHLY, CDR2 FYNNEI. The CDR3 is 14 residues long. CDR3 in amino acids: CASRERGTVYGYTF. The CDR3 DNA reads TGTGCCAGCAGAGAAAGGGGGACAGTCTATGGCTACACCTTC. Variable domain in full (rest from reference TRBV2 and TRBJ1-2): EPEVTQTPSHQVTQMGQEVILRCVPISNHLYFYWYRQILGQKVEFLVSFYNNEISEKSEIFDDQFSVERPDGSNFTLKIRSTKLEDSAMYFCASRERGTVYGYTFGSGTRLTVV.

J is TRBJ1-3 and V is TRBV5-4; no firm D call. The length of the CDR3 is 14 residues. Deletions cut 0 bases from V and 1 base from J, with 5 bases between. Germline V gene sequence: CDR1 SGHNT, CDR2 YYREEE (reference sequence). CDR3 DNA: TGTGCCAGCAGCTTGGGGCCGTCTGGAAACACCATATATTTT. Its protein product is CASSLGPSGNTIYF.

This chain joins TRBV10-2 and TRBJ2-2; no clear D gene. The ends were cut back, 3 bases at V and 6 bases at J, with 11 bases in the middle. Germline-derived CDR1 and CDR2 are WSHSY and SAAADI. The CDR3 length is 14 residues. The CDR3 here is CASSELSQAGELFF. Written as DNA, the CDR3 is TGCGCCAGCAGTGAATTGTCTCAAGCCGGGGAGCTGTTTTTT.

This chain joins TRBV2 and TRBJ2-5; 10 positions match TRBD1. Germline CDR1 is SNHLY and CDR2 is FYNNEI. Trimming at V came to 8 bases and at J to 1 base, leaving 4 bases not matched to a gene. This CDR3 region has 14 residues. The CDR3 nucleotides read TGTGCCAGCGGGGGACAGGGGAGCCAAGAGACCCAGTACTTC. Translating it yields CASGGQGSQETQYF.

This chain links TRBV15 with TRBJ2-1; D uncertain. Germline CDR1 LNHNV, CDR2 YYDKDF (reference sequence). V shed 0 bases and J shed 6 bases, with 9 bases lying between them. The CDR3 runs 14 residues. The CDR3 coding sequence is TGTGCCACCAGCAGAGATCTTGCCGGCAATGAGCAGTTCTTC. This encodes CATSRDLAGNEQFF.

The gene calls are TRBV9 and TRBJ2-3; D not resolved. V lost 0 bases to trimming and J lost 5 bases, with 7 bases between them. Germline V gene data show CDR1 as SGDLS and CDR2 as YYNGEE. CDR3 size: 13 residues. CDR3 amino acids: CASSVERIDTQYF. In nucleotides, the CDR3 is TGTGCCAGCAGCGTAGAGAGGATAGATACGCAGTATTTT.